This TCR beta chain was sequenced in a study of cytomegalovirus exposure and HLA in healthy donors. In the case of this clone: Its antigen is undetermined.

PCR involved 60 Vbeta and 13 Jbeta primers. Some clones are missing from TCRdb's copy, which holds only in-frame ones; the method was immunoSEQ multiplex PCR. There are roughly 190,000 clones in the sample; over 70% occur only once, and about 3.1% lies in the top ten. Findings of the study overall: DRB1 showed the most TCR associations and HLA-C the fewest in a later analysis, as rates varied by HLA locus. From TCR beta sequences, most subjects' HLA-A and HLA-B alleles were reportedly predicted accurately. Prior analysis indicated that the majority of TCR beta V segments exhibited productivity approximately 87% or approximately 30% of the time.

Trimming took off 1 base at V and 1 base at J, with 10 bases between the two ends. CDR3 length equals 15 residues. Germline V gene lookup returns CDR1 SGHAT and CDR2 FQNNGV. The sequenced sample consisted of PBMCs. The chain couples TRBV11-2 to TRBJ2-5; possible D gene TRBD1, 5 bases. This clonotype was sampled from a female donor in good health and CMV-seronegative. Here the CDR3 reads CASSLAPQGQETQYF. The CDR3 DNA sequence: TGTGCCAGCAGCTTAGCTCCGCAGGGCCAAGAGACCCAGTACTTC.